The sequence of this T cell receptor (beta chain) was determined in a study of cytomegalovirus exposure and HLA in healthy donors. About the research overall: Early released data comprised 80 million to 90 million unique TCRs from HLA-typed donors. Study-level findings and limits: The authors confirmed in vitro that a few CMV-associated chains were specific for CMV antigens.

It was with 60 Vbeta and 13 Jbeta primers that the PCR ran. The repertoire was sequenced with immunoSEQ multiplex PCR; TCRdb's copy has only in-frame clones and lacks some. In all, the sample yields roughly 220,000 clones. The V end was cut by 3 bases, the J end by 5 bases, with 14 bases between. CDR1 and CDR2 (germline): MNHNY, SVGAGI (reference sequence). The CDR3 covers 14 residues. A remark on this clone: Its antigen is unidentified.

Material for sequencing was PBMCs. The chain has TRBV6-6 and TRBJ2-7, with D perhaps matching TRBD2 (7 bases). The TCR was taken from a girl aged 2-9 years in good health and CMV-seropositive. The CDR3 is CASSYIGGRNEQYF. CDR3 sequence (DNA): TGTGCCAGCAGTTATATCGGGGGGCGAAACGAGCAGTACTTC.